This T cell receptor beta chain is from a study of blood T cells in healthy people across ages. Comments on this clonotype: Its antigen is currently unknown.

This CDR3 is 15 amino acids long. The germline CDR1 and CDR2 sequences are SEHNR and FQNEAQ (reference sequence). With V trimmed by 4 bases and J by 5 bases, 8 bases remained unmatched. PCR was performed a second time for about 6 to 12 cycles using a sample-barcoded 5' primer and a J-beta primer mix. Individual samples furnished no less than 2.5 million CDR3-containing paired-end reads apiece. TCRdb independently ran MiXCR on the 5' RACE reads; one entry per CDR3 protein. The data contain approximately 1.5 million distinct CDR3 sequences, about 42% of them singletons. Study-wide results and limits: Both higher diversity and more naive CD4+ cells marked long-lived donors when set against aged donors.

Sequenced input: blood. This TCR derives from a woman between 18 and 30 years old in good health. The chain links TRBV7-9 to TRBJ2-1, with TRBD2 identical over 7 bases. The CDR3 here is CASSSKQRGDNEQFF. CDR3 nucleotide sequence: TGTGCCAGCAGCTCGAAGCAGCGGGGCGACAATGAGCAGTTCTTC. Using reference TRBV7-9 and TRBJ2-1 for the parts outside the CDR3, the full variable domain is DTGVSQNPRHKITKRGQNVTFRCDPISEHNRLYWYRQTLGQGPEFLTYFQNEAQLEKSRLLSDRFSAERPKGSFSTLEIQRTEQGDSAMYLCASSSKQRGDNEQFFGPGTRLTVL.